Included here is one TCR beta chain sequence, with context. Original processing notes: It was from reference gene primer amplification that nucleated cell counts were estimated. Profiled with immunoSEQ multiplex PCR; TCRdb holds only in-frame clones, not every one. That table furnishes V, J and clone size, whereas the DNA furnished D and trimming. The sample lists 200,000 to 250,000 clones, roughly 80% occurring once. The sample comes from a study of blood T cell repertoires in COVID-19. Whole-study context: The cDNA or gDNA used as material had been derived from T cells, B-cell-depleted T cells, or PBMCs.

Germline lookup yields CDR1 KGHSH and CDR2 LQKENI. V lost 2 bases and J lost 2, with 10 bases in between. The length of the CDR3 is 15 residues. The chain has TRBV18 and TRBJ1-5; tentative D call: TRBD1 (5 bases). Sequenced: peripheral blood. This sequence originates from a woman in her forties or fifties with acute or convalescent COVID-19. The CDR3 here is CASSPGGGGNQPQHF. The DNA of the CDR3 is TGTGCCAGCTCACCAGGGGGGGGTGGCAATCAGCCCCAGCATTTT.